The clone carrying this T cell receptor (beta chain) showed up many times. From the RT-PCR reads, TCRdb called clonotypes with MiXCR, one entry per CDR3 protein. The top ten hold 2.6% of the sample, which has tens of thousands of distinct CDR3 sequences, 4.5% to 5% seen once. These data belong to a study of patients and donors after allogeneic stem cell transplantation. Trimming left V 0 bases short and J 5 bases short, with 17 bases between. Germline V gene lookup returns CDR1 SGHRS and CDR2 YFSETQ. The CDR3 has 16 amino acids. Sequencing was done on a sample of blood, either unsorted or a sorted T cell fraction (not recorded which). The V gene is TRBV5-1, the J gene TRBJ2-5; weak D call: TRBD2 (6 bases). The TCR sequence derives from a human donor who was either an allogeneic HSCT recipient or a stem cell or donor lymphocyte infusion donor (not recorded which). It is not recorded whose cells these are; they may come from a transplant donor. The CDR3 here is CASSLEPGVAVETQYF. The DNA of the CDR3 is TGCGCCAGCAGCTTGGAGCCGGGAGTGGCGGTGGAGACCCAGTACTTC.